Following are 3 T cell receptor beta chains from one sample sequenced in a study of T cells in localized non-small cell lung cancer. Sequencing was performed with immunoSEQ multiplex PCR; in TCRdb, only in-frame clones are kept and a portion is missing. This table has 35,000 to 40,000 clones, over 80% appearing once. The input for sequencing was peripheral blood, taken before any cancer treatment. These receptors all stem from a woman aged 40-70 years with stage I lung adenocarcinoma.

The chain has TRBV10-3 and TRBJ2-3; D uncertain. Germline V gene data show CDR1 as ENHRY and CDR2 as SYGVKD. Trimming pared 6 bases from V and 0 bases from J, leaving 13 bases between. This CDR3 region has 15 residues. CDR3 coding DNA: TGTGCCATCAGCCCCCTGGAGACTAGCACAGATACGCAGTATTTT. The encoded protein is CAISPLETSTDTQYF.

The rearrangement joins TRBV6-6 to TRBJ2-2; a possible D gene is TRBD1 (6 bases). CDR1 is MNHNY and CDR2 is SVGAGI in the germline V gene (reference sequence). V was clipped by 5 bases and J by 7 bases, with 20 bases between them. This CDR3 comprises 16 residues. DNA of the CDR3: TGTGCCAGCAGTAAACCCGGGACAAAATCGGGCGGGGAGCTGTTTTTT. This gives the protein CASSKPGTKSGGELFF.

The chain links TRBV5-1 to TRBJ2-1; 9 positions match TRBD1. Germline-derived CDR1 and CDR2 are SGHRS and YFSETQ. The CDR3 loop spans 14 amino acids. J gave up 7 bases and V 4 bases, and 6 bases lay outside the gene matches. The CDR3 nucleotides are TGCGCCAGCAGCGTACCGGGACAGGGAAATGAGCAGTTCTTC. It yields the protein CASSVPGQGNEQFF.